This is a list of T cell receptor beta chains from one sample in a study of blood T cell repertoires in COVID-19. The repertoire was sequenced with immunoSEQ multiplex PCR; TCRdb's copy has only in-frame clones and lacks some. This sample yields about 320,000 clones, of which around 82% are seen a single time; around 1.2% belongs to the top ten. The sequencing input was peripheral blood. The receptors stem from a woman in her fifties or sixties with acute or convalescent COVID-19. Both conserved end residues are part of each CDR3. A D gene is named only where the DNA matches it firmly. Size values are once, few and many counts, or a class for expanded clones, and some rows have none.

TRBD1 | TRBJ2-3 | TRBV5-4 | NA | CASHGTGKDTQYF | TGTGCCAGCCACGGGACAGGGAAAGATACGCAGTATTTT
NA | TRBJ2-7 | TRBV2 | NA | CATQGGSLGEQYF | TGTGCCACCCAAGGGGGTTCGTTGGGCGAGCAGTACTTC
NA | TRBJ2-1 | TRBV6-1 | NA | CASSGGETGAYNEQFF | TGTGCCAGCAGTGGGGGGGAAACGGGAGCCTACAATGAGCAGTTCTTC
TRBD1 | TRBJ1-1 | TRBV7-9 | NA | CASRTPGQGFPEAFF | TGTGCCAGCAGAACACCGGGACAGGGGTTTCCTGAAGCTTTCTTT
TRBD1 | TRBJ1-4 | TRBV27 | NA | CASSLRTGNEKLFF | TGTGCCAGCAGTCTCCGGACAGGGAATGAAAAACTGTTTTTT
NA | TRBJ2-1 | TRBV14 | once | CASSQAISSYNEQFF | TGTGCCAGCAGCCAAGCTATAAGCTCCTACAATGAGCAGTTCTTC
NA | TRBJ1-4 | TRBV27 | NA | CASRPTVGFNEKLFF | TGTGCCAGCCGACCGACAGTAGGGTTTAATGAAAAACTGTTTTTT
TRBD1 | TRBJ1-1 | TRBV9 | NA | CASSVEQGEDTEAFF | TGTGCCAGCAGCGTAGAGCAGGGGGAGGACACTGAAGCTTTCTTT
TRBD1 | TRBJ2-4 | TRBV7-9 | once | CASSLGTVYIQYF | TGTGCCAGCAGCTTGGGGACAGTTTACATTCAGTACTTC
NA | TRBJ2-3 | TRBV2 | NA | CASAREISTDTQYF | TGTGCCAGCGCCCGGGAAATCTCCACAGATACGCAGTATTTT
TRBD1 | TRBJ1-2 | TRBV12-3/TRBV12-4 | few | CASSLTGDYGYTF | TGTGCCAGCAGTTTGACAGGGGACTATGGCTACACCTTC
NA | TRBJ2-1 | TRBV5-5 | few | CASSRTLQAYNEQFF | TGTGCCAGCAGCCGTACACTTCAGGCCTACAATGAGCAGTTCTTC
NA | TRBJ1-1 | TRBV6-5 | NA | CASSYFGGLEAFF | TGTGCCAGCAGTTACTTCGGAGGGTTGGAAGCTTTCTTT
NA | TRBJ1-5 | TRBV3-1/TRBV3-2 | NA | CASSQTRNQPQHF | TGTGCCAGCAGCCAGACAAGGAATCAGCCCCAGCATTTT